The 30 T cell receptor beta chains in this list originate from one sample, sequenced in a study of T cell changes during pregnancy in multiple sclerosis. Assay used: immunoSEQ multiplex PCR; TCRdb lists only in-frame clones, some missing. The profile shows around 70,000 clones, about 90% of them singletons. Material: peripheral blood, obtained in the second trimester of pregnancy. The source is a female donor with multiple sclerosis, enrolled in a pregnancy study.

CDR3 sequence (DNA): TGCGCCAGCAGCCTCGGGGGGACCTCCTACGAGCAGTACTTC. Encoded protein: CASSLGGTSYEQYF. The chain couples TRBV4-1 to TRBJ2-7, with 7 bases fitting TRBD2. With 4 bases clipped from V and 0 bases from J, the junction kept 3 bases outside the gene matches. CDR3 size: 14 residues. The V gene's germline CDR1 is MGHRA and CDR2 YSYEKL.

As for this clone: No DNA is shown, since the ends of the CDR3 on it are uncertain; the CDR3 is the one TCRdb lists. The rearrangement joins TRBV6-5 to TRBJ1-1; TRBD1, as called in the table, went unchecked against the DNA. The length of the CDR3 is 14 amino acids, counting both ends. Germline CDR1 MNHEY, CDR2 SVGAGI. The CDR3 region is CASSSSRKGTEAFF.

The rearrangement links TRBV7-8 to TRBJ2-7; maybe TRBD2 (7 bases). CDR3 length: 14 residues. Trimming stripped 10 bases from V and 3 bases from J, with 19 bases between. Germline lookup yields CDR1 SGHVS and CDR2 FQNEAQ. As DNA, the CDR3 is TGTGCCACGGGGAGGGGGGACTCGTACTACGAGCAGTACTTC. Translation: CATGRGDSYYEQYF.

J is TRBJ1-5 and V is TRBV19, with 9 nucleotides matching TRBD1. Germline CDR1 and CDR2: LNHDA and SQIVND (reference sequence). This CDR3 contains 15 residues. J lost 5 bases, V lost 11 bases, and 13 bases had no gene match. CDR3 residues: CAGGRGTGYDQPQHF. Here the CDR3 DNA reads TGTGCCGGAGGCCGTGGGACAGGGTACGATCAGCCCCAGCATTTT.

The CDR3 nucleotides read TGTGCCAGCAGCCCCATCAGTTTGTCTAATGAAAAACTGTTTTTT. This translates into CASSPISLSNEKLFF. The chain recombines TRBV7-2 with TRBJ1-4; D is uncertain. The CDR3 loop spans 15 amino acids. Between the trimmed V and J ends, which lost 5 bases and 3 bases, there was a span of 13 bases. From germline, CDR1 is SGHTA and CDR2 FQGNSA.

J is TRBJ2-1 and V is TRBV12-1; TRBD2 is taken as the D call from the table, unchecked against the DNA. TRBV12-1 constitutes a pseudogene. CDR3 length equals 13 residues. The CDR3: CASSFYYRNEQFF. As DNA, the CDR3 is TGTGCCAGCAGCTTTTACTACCGTAATGAGCAGTTCTTC.

The CDR3 protein is CANSGVSQNIQYF. The CDR3 nucleotides read TGTGCCAATAGCGGGGTTTCCCAAAACATTCAGTACTTC. The gene calls are TRBV2 and TRBJ2-4, with 8 bases aligning to TRBD2. Germline lookup yields CDR1 SNHLY and CDR2 FYNNEI. V shed 10 bases, J shed 5 bases, and the junction held 7 bases outside the gene matches. The CDR3 contains 13 residues.

This chain links TRBV29-1 with TRBJ2-5; D is ambiguous. V shed 0 bases and J shed 4 bases, with 9 bases lying between them. CDR3 length equals 13 residues. In germline, CDR1 is SQVTM, CDR2 ANQGSEA. CDR3 in amino acids: CSVEDGIAETQYF. In nucleotides, the CDR3 is TGCAGCGTTGAAGATGGCATTGCAGAGACCCAGTACTTC.

This chain connects TRBV30 to TRBJ2-1; D may be TRBD1 (6 bases). V was trimmed by 5 bases and J by 7 bases, leaving 15 bases between them. This CDR3 is 13 amino acids long. Germline CDR1 GTSNPN, CDR2 SVGIG (reference sequence). The CDR3: CAWSYRVQNEQFF. For the CDR3, the DNA is TGTGCCTGGTCATACAGGGTTCAGAATGAGCAGTTCTTC.

CDR3 DNA: TGCAGCGTTGGGGGGACACTACTCACAGATACGCAGTATTTT. Translating it yields CSVGGTLLTDTQYF. The V and J genes are TRBV29-1 and TRBJ2-3; TRBD1 is a possible D gene (6 bases). CDR3 length: 14 amino acids. With 4 bases removed from V and 2 bases from J, the gap between germline ends came to 13 bases. Looked up from germline, CDR1 is SQVTM and CDR2 is ANQGSEA.

The chain carries TRBV19 and TRBJ2-5; D is perhaps TRBD2 (5 bases). The CDR3 contains 16 residues. The V gene lost 3 bases and the J gene lost 2 bases, with 16 bases spanning the gap. Germline CDR1 LNHDA, CDR2 SQIVND (reference sequence). The CDR3 region has the DNA TGTGCCAGTAGTATCGGGGTGTTGGGCCGACAAGAGACCCAGTACTTC. Its translation is CASSIGVLGRQETQYF.

The chain links TRBV12-5 to TRBJ2-5, with D perhaps TRBD2 (7 bases). V dropped 3 bases and J dropped 5 bases, with 10 bases sitting between them. CDR1 and CDR2 from the germline V gene are LGHNT and FRNRAP. The CDR3 has 13 amino acids. The CDR3 spells CASGFGGLETQYF. DNA of the CDR3: TGTGCTAGTGGTTTCGGGGGGCTTGAGACCCAGTACTTC.

This clone was found once. This sequence joins TRBV7-9 and TRBJ1-3; D might be TRBD1 (6 bases). The V gene lost 5 bases and the J gene lost 0 bases, with 17 bases spanning the gap. The CDR3 is made up of 17 amino acids. The V gene's germline CDR1 is SEHNR and CDR2 FQNEAQ (reference sequence). The CDR3 coding sequence is TGTGCCAGCAGCCCCCCGGGTGGGGGCCTCTCTGGAAACACCATATATTTT. It codes for CASSPPGGGLSGNTIYF. Variable domain in full (rest from reference TRBV7-9 and TRBJ1-3): DTGVSQNPRHKITKRGQNVTFRCDPISEHNRLYWYRQTLGQGPEFLTYFQNEAQLEKSRLLSDRFSAERPKGSFSTLEIQRTEQGDSAMYLCASSPPGGGLSGNTIYFGEGSWLTVV.

The V call is TRBV19, the J call TRBJ2-3, with a tentative D call TRBD1 (6 bases). Germline CDR1 is LNHDA and CDR2 is SQIVND (reference sequence). V lost 6 bases and J lost 2, with 12 bases in between. The CDR3 loop spans 14 amino acids. The CDR3 DNA reads as TGTGCCAGTAGCGTCGGACAGATCACAGATACGCAGTATTTT. This codes for CASSVGQITDTQYF.

The chain has TRBV5-6 and TRBJ2-7; 12 bases are a match to TRBD2. Losses at the gene ends were 2 bases for V and 2 bases for J; bases not matched to a gene: 8. Germline V gene lookup returns CDR1 SGHDT and CDR2 YYEEEE. The CDR3 is made up of 17 amino acids. The chain's CDR3 is CASSFPRLAGAAYEQYF. CDR3 bases: TGTGCCAGCAGCTTCCCTAGACTAGCGGGGGCAGCCTACGAGCAGTACTTC.

This chain joins TRBV19 and TRBJ1-2; D perhaps matches TRBD1 (5 bases). This CDR3 has 14 residues. With 4 bases removed from V and 4 bases from J, the gap between germline ends came to 13 bases. The germline gives CDR1 LNHDA, CDR2 SQIVND (reference sequence). Here the CDR3 reads CASSTTGGGYGYTF. The DNA of the CDR3 is TGTGCCAGTAGTACCACTGGGGGAGGCTATGGCTACACCTTC.

The J gene is TRBJ2-7, the V gene TRBV2; 9 positions agree with TRBD1. The V segment lost 1 base and the J segment 2 bases; nucleotides outside the gene matches: 6. Per the germline V gene, CDR1 is SNHLY and CDR2 is FYNNEI. This CDR3 comprises 16 residues. The chain's CDR3 is CASSEGTGAFPYEQYF. The CDR3 bases are TGTGCCAGCAGTGAAGGGACAGGGGCTTTTCCCTACGAGCAGTACTTC.

As regards this clone: The junction departs from the called germline gene at one end, perhaps through a read error. The chain employs TRBV2 and TRBJ1-2; D gene uncertain. The length of the CDR3 is 15 residues. Germline assignment: CDR1 SNHLY and CDR2 FYNNEI. The CDR3 spells CASSENGFNNHGYTF. CDR3 in DNA: TGTGCCAGCAGTGAAAACGGGTTTAATAACCATGGCTACACCTTC.

The V and J genes are TRBV7-3 and TRBJ2-5; 10 bases are shared with TRBD1. The CDR3 is made up of 14 amino acids. The trim removed 3 bases at V and 7 bases at J, leaving 5 bases unmatched. The germline CDR1 and CDR2 sequences are SGHTA and FQGTGA. The CDR3 bases are TGTGCCAGCAGCTTGACAGGGGGCGAGACGACCCAGTACTTC. Protein product: CASSLTGGETTQYF.

This chain links TRBV18 with TRBJ2-1; TRBD1 aligns across 9 bases. The junction had 2 bases not matched to a gene; V was cut back by 2 bases and J by 6 bases. This CDR3 contains 14 residues. Germline CDR1 KGHSH, CDR2 LQKENI. CDR3 amino acids: CASSPDRGGNEQFF. CDR3 in DNA: TGTGCCAGCTCACCAGACAGGGGGGGCAATGAGCAGTTCTTC.

V is TRBV5-6 and J is TRBJ2-5; 11 bases map to TRBD1. The ends lost 4 bases at V and 4 bases at J; junction bases unmatched: 6. Germline-derived CDR1 and CDR2 are SGHDT and YYEEEE. The CDR3 spans 15 residues. The CDR3 coding sequence is TGTGCCAGCAGCCTTGGGGGGACAGGGGGAGAGACCCAGTACTTC. Amino acids: CASSLGGTGGETQYF.

This chain joins TRBV9 and TRBJ1-1, with 7 bases identical to TRBD1. The germline CDR1 and CDR2 sequences are SGDLS and YYNGEE. CDR3 length equals 15 residues. The ends lost 4 bases at V and 1 base at J; junction bases unmatched: 7. The CDR3 loop reads CASSLTGVKNTEAFF. The DNA of the CDR3 is TGTGCCAGCAGCTTAACAGGGGTGAAGAACACTGAAGCTTTCTTT.

The chain is built from TRBV19 and TRBJ2-2, with 10 nucleotides matching TRBD1. The CDR3 has 18 residues. Germline V gene data show CDR1 as LNHDA and CDR2 as SQIVND (reference sequence). The ends lost 4 bases at V and 6 bases at J; junction bases unmatched: 14. This CDR3 is CASSRTDRGLRKPGELFF. CDR3 nucleotide sequence: TGTGCCAGTAGTAGGACCGACAGGGGGCTCCGTAAGCCCGGGGAGCTGTTTTTT.

The chain is built from TRBV6-6 and TRBJ2-1; D perhaps matches TRBD1 (5 bases). In germline, CDR1 is MNHNY, CDR2 SVGAGI (reference sequence). The CDR3 has 16 amino acids. V gave up 5 bases and J gave up 3 bases, with 17 bases separating them. CDR3 loop: CASSGHQFPLYNEQFF. The CDR3 bases are TGTGCCAGCAGTGGACATCAATTCCCCCTCTACAATGAGCAGTTCTTC.

The chain joins TRBV30 to TRBJ1-1; 7 bases match TRBD1. Looked up from germline, CDR1 is GTSNPN and CDR2 is SVGIG (reference sequence). There are 11 residues in the CDR3. The V segment lost 1 base and the J segment 7 bases; nucleotides outside the gene matches: 0. This chain's CDR3 is CAWSGDSEAFF. CDR3 bases: TGTGCCTGGAGTGGGGACAGTGAAGCTTTCTTT.

The rearrangement uses TRBV7-6 and TRBJ1-3, with D tentatively TRBD1 (5 bases). The V gene's germline CDR1 is SGHVS and CDR2 FNYEAQ. The CDR3 spans 17 residues. Trimming shortened V by 5 bases and J by 4 bases, and 21 bases separated the two germline ends. The CDR3 DNA sequence: TGTGCCAGCAGCGGTCAAGGAGGGGCCCGGGACGGAAACACCATATATTTT. It translates to CASSGQGGARDGNTIYF.

The chain links TRBV18 to TRBJ2-1; tentative D call: TRBD2 (5 bases). Trimming removed 6 bases at V and 4 bases at J, with 10 bases between. The CDR3 covers 13 residues. Germline CDR1 KGHSH, CDR2 LQKENI. The CDR3 coding sequence is TGTGCCAGCTCGCACGGACTGTACAATGAGCAGTTCTTC. Translating gives CASSHGLYNEQFF.

This clone was counted a single time. This chain links TRBV21-1 with TRBJ2-2; the D call of TRBD2 is as the table states it, not checked on the DNA. TRBV21-1 is a recognized pseudogene. CDR3 length equals 17 residues. The CDR3 sequence is CASSKARDSGNTGELFF. The CDR3 nucleotides read TGTGCCAGCAGCAAAGCGCGGGATAGCGGGAACACCGGGGAGCTGTTTTTT.

The V and J genes are TRBV18 and TRBJ1-5; TRBD1 agrees at 7 bases. This CDR3 spans 14 amino acids. Trimming cost V 3 bases and J 4 bases; bases outside gene matches: 3. Per the germline V gene, CDR1 is KGHSH and CDR2 is LQKENI. In nucleotides, the CDR3 is TGTGCCAGCTCACCGGGACAGCAGAATCAGCCCCAGCATTTT. The encoded protein is CASSPGQQNQPQHF.

The chain recombines TRBV7-2 with TRBJ2-3; 12 bases are shared with TRBD2. The CDR3 length is 17 residues. The germline V gene encodes CDR1 SGHTA and CDR2 FQGNSA. V dropped 5 bases and J dropped 3; count of bases not matched to a gene: 9. CDR3 coding DNA: TGTGCCAGCAGCGCAGGCCTAGCGGGGGGGCTGACAGATACGCAGTATTTT. Protein: CASSAGLAGGLTDTQYF.